This TCR beta chain stems from a study of blood T cell repertoires in COVID-19. As originally analysed: Amplification of reference gene primers was used by the study to estimate nucleated cell counts. The method was immunoSEQ multiplex PCR; TCRdb's version includes in-frame clones alone and lacks a portion of them. That table gives V, J and clone size, and the DNA gave D and trimming. The sample lists about 140,000 clones, 86% occurring once. There are 15 residues in the CDR3. Trimming removed 0 bases at V and 2 bases at J, with 8 bases between. Germline CDR1 LNHNV, CDR2 YYDKDF (reference sequence). The sample was peripheral blood. The receptor's source is a woman aged 55-69 years with acute or convalescent COVID-19. The gene calls are TRBV15 and TRBJ1-3; D not resolved. The chain's CDR3 is CATSRDRGAGNTIYF. CDR3 nucleotide sequence: TGTGCCACCAGCAGAGATCGGGGAGCTGGAAACACCATATATTTT.